This T cell receptor (beta chain) was captured in a study of blood T cell repertoires in COVID-19. Trimming took off 6 bases at V and 7 bases at J, with 16 bases between the two ends. Per the germline V gene, CDR1 is LNHDA and CDR2 is SQIVND (reference sequence). The CDR3 is 14 residues long. As originally analysed: Amplification of reference gene primers provided the estimated nucleated cell counts. Sequenced by immunoSEQ multiplex PCR; TCRdb stores in-frame clones only, minus some. V, J and clone size derive from that table, while D and trimming were established from the DNA sequence. In the table there are a few hundred thousand clones, about 85% of which are singletons.

This chain joins TRBV19 and TRBJ2-1; no clear D. The specimen sequenced was peripheral blood. The receptor comes from a man younger than 35 with active or convalescent COVID-19. This CDR3 is CASRASVVTNEQFF. The CDR3 nucleotides read TGTGCCAGTAGAGCATCCGTGGTAACTAATGAGCAGTTCTTC.